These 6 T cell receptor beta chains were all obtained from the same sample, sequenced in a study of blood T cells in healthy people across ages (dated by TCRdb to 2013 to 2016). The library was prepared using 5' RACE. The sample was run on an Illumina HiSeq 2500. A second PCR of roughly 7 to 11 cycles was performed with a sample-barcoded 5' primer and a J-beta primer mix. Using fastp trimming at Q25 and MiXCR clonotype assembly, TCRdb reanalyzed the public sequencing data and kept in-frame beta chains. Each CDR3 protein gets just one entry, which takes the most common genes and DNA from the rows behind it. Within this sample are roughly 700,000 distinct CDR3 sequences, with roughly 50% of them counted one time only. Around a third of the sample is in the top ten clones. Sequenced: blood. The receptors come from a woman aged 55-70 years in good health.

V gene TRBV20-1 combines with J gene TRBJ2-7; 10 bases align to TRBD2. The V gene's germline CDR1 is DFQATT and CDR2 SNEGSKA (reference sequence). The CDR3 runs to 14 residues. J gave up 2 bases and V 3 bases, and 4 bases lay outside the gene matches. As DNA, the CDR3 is TGCAGTGCTAGCTGGACTAGCGGAGCCTACGAGCAGTACTTC. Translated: CSASWTSGAYEQYF.

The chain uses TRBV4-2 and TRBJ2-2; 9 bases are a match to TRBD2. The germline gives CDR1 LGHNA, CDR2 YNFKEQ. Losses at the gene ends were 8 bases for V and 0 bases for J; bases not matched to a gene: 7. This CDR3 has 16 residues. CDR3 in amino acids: CASGRLAGPNTGELFF. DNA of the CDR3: TGTGCCAGCGGAAGGCTAGCGGGACCGAACACCGGGGAGCTGTTTTTT.

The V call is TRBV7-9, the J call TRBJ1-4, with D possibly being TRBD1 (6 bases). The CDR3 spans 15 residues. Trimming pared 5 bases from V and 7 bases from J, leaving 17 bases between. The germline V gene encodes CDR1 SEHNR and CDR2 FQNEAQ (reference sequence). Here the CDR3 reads CASSPPGRGGEKLFF. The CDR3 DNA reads TGTGCCAGCAGCCCCCCCGGCAGGGGAGGTGAAAAACTGTTTTTT.

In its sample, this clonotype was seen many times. The CDR3 sequence: CASSYDNYGYTF. Here the CDR3 DNA reads TGTGCCAGCAGTTATGATAACTATGGCTACACCTTC. The gene calls are TRBV12-3 or TRBV12-4 and TRBJ1-2; D remains ambiguous. The length of the CDR3 is 12 residues. The V end lost 4 bases, the J end lost 1 base, and 4 bases lay between the germline ends.

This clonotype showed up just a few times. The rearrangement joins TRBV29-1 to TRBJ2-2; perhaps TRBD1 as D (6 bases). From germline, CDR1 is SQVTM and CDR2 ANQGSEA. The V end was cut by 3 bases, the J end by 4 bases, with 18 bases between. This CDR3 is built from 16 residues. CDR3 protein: CSVEWDTSPGTGELFF. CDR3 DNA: TGCAGCGTTGAGTGGGACACATCCCCAGGCACCGGGGAGCTGTTTTTT.

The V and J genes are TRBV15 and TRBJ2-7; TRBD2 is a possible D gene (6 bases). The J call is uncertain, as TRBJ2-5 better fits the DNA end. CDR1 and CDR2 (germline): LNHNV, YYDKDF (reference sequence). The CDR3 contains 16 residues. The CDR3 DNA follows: TGTGCCACCAGCAGGGAGGGGTACAGTCTGTGGGAGACCCAGTACTTC. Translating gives CATSREGYSLWETQYF.